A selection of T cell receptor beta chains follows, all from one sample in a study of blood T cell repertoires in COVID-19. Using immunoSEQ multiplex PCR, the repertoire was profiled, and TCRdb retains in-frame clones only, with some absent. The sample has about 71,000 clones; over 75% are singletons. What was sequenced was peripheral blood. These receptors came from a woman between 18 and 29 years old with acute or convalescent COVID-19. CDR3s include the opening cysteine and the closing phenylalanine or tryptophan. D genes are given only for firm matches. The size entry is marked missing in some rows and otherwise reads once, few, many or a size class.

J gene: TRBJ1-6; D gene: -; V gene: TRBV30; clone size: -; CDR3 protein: CAWSVGGANSPLHF; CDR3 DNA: TGTGCCTGGAGTGTTGGGGGGGCCAATTCACCCCTCCACTTT
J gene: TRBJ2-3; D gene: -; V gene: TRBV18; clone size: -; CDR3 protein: CASSPDSTDTQYF; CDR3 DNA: TGTGCCAGCTCACCGGACAGTACAGATACGCAGTATTTT
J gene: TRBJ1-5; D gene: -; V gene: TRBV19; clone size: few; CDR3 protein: CASKPQGDQPQHF; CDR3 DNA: TGTGCCAGTAAACCACAGGGCGATCAGCCCCAGCATTTT
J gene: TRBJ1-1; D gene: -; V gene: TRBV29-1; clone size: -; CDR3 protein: CSVEEGQGLTEAFF; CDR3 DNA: TGCAGCGTTGAAGAAGGGCAGGGTTTAACTGAAGCTTTCTTT
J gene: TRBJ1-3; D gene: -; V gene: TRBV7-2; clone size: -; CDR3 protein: CASSWDIAGNTIYF; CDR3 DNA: TGTGCCAGCAGCTGGGACATAGCTGGAAACACCATATATTTT
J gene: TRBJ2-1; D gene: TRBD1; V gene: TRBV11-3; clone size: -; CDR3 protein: CASSERTGTGYNEQFF; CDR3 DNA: TGTGCCAGCAGCGAGAGGACCGGGACAGGCTACAATGAGCAGTTCTTC
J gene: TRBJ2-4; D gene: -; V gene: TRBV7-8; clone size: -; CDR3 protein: CASSLSYSEAKNIQYF; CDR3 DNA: TGTGCCAGCAGCTTAAGTTATAGCGAGGCCAAAAACATTCAGTACTTC
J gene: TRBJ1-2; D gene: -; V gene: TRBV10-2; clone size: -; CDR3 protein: CASRETYSYGYTF; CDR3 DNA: TGCGCCAGCAGGGAGACTTACTCGTATGGCTACACCTTC
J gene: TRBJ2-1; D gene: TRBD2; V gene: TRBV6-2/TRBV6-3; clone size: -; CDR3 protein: CASSFSGTSAYNEQFF; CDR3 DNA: TGTGCCAGCAGTTTTTCCGGGACTAGCGCATACAATGAGCAGTTCTTC
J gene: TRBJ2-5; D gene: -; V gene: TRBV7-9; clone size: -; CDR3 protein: CASSLGRTQETQYF; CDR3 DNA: TGTGCCAGCAGCTTAGGACGGACTCAAGAGACCCAGTACTTC
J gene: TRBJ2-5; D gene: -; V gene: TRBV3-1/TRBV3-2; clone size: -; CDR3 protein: CASSSAGVETQYF; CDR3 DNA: TGTGCCAGCAGCTCGGCAGGGGTGGAGACCCAGTACTTC
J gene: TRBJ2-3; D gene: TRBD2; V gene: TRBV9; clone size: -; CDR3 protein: CASSVSGVSTDTQYF; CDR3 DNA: TGTGCCAGCAGCGTTAGCGGGGTGAGCACAGATACGCAGTATTTT
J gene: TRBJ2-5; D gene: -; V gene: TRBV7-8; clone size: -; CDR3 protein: CASSVGGPQETQYF; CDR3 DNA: TGTGCCAGCAGCGTAGGGGGGCCTCAAGAGACCCAGTACTTC
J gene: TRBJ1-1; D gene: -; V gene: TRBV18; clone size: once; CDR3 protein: CASSPQGGTEAFF; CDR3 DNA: TGTGCCAGCTCACCACAGGGGGGGACTGAAGCTTTCTTT
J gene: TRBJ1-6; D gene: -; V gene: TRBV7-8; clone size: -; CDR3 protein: CASSLGWTRLDNSPLHF; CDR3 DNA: TGTGCCAGCAGCTTAGGGTGGACTCGACTTGATAATTCACCCCTCCACTTT
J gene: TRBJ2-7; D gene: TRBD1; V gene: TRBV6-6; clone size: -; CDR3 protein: CASSWGQGVYEQYF; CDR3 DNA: TGTGCCAGCAGTTGGGGACAGGGGGTCTACGAGCAGTACTTC
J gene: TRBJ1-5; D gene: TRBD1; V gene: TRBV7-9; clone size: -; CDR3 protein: CASSSYRTGVNQPQHF; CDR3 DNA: TGTGCCAGCAGCTCATACCGGACAGGGGTCAATCAGCCCCAGCATTTT
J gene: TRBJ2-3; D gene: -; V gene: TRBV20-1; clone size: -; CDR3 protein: CSAELGDTQYF; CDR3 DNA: TGCAGTGCGGAGCTAGGAGATACGCAGTATTTT
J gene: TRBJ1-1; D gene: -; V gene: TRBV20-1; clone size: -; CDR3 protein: CSASALGGPNTEAFF; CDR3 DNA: TGCAGTGCTAGTGCATTAGGGGGACCGAACACTGAAGCTTTCTTT
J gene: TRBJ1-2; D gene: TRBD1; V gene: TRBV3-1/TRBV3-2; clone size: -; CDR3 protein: CASSLAGQGDGYTF; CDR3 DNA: TGTGCCAGCAGCCTTGCAGGACAGGGCGATGGCTACACCTTC
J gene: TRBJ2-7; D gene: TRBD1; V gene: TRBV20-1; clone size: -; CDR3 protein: CSASWGQGLYEQYF; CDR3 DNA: TGCAGTGCTAGTTGGGGACAGGGGCTGTACGAGCAGTACTTC
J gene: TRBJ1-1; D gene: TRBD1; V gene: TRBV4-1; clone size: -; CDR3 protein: CASSQGRPGQGVGAFF; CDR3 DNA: TGCGCCAGCAGCCAAGGGCGACCGGGACAGGGGGTTGGAGCTTTCTTT
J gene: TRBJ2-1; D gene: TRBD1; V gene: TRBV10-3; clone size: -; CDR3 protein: CAISLQGAGYNEQFF; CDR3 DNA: TGTGCCATCAGTTTACAGGGGGCAGGATACAATGAGCAGTTCTTC
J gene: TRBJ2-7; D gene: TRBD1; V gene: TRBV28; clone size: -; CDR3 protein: CASSQARRTGSYEQYF; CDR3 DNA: TGTGCCAGCAGTCAGGCCCGGCGGACAGGGAGCTACGAGCAGTACTTC